Described below is a single TCR beta chain sequence and its context. This sample is part of a study of cytomegalovirus exposure and HLA in healthy donors. Trimming removed 2 bases from V and 3 bases from J; junction bases left unmatched: 4. Germline CDR1 and CDR2: MNHNS and SASEGT. This CDR3 is built from 15 residues. Produced via immunoSEQ multiplex PCR; TCRdb's table is partial and in-frame only. The table records 55,000 to 85,000 clones, about 94% of them present only once. The chain couples TRBV6-1 to TRBJ2-7; 10 nucleotides match TRBD1. This clonotype was obtained from a woman between 18 and 29 years old in good health and CMV-seronegative. The specimen sequenced was PBMCs. Here the CDR3 reads CASSELRTGGYEQYF. The CDR3 DNA follows: TGTGCCAGCAGTGAATTAAGGACAGGGGGCTACGAGCAGTACTTC.